This TCR beta chain originates from a study of TIL therapy for anti-PD-1-resistant metastatic lung cancer. The CDR3 loop spans 11 amino acids. V lost 5 bases, J lost 3 bases, and 3 bases lay in between. Germline-derived CDR1 and CDR2 are SEHNR and FQNEAQ (reference sequence). Time point in this sample: pre-treatment sample, taken before nivolumab and TIL therapy. Sequencing used immunoSEQ v3. Repertoires were generated with immunoSEQ multiplex PCR, while TCRdb's copy carries only in-frame clones and drops some. This table has 60,000 or so clones, 55% to 75% appearing once. This sequence originates from a person aged 25-79 years with non-small cell lung cancer. The material sequenced was blood, taken at baseline. The genes are TRBV7-9 and TRBJ2-3, with D unclear. Here the CDR3 reads CASSRTDTQYF. The CDR3 nucleotides read TGTGCCAGCAGCAGGACAGATACGCAGTATTTT.